This TCR beta chain was found in a study of PD-L1 blockade in urothelial cancer. Findings of the study overall: Lower pretreatment blood TCR clonality, under the median, predicted better survival, researchers reported.

Germline V gene lookup returns CDR1 SGHRS and CDR2 YFSETQ. The V and J ends lost 0 bases and 8 bases respectively, with 11 bases between them. The CDR3 has 14 amino acids. Profiling relied on immunoSEQ multiplex PCR, and the TCRdb table lists in-frame clones only, not all of them. This table has tens of thousands of clones, about three quarters appearing once. Time point indicated: pretreatment peripheral blood. Comment on this clone: Antigen: not known.

V usage is TRBV5-1 and J usage is TRBJ1-4; perhaps TRBD1 as D (6 bases). The sample was PBMCs, taken around atezolizumab (anti-PD-L1) treatment. This clonotype was obtained from an older man with urothelial cancer. The CDR3 bases are TGCGCCAGCAGCTTGGACAGGGTCGAAGAAAAACTGTTTTTT. This codes for CASSLDRVEEKLFF.